What follows are 15 T cell receptor beta chains derived from one specimen sequenced in a study of blood T cells in healthy people across ages. Alongside a J-beta primer mix, a sample-barcoded 5' primer served in a second PCR lasting about 7 to 12 cycles. One entry per CDR3 protein results from TCRdb running MiXCR on the 5' RACE reads. The sample contains 1.5 million to 2 million distinct CDR3 sequences, around half of which appear only once. The material sequenced was blood. The receptors were gathered from a woman aged 35 to 49 in good health.

The rearrangement links TRBV28 to TRBJ1-4; no firm D call. The CDR3 contains 15 residues. The ends were cut back, 2 bases at V and 9 bases at J, with 16 bases in the middle. In germline, CDR1 is MDHEN, CDR2 SYDVKM. The CDR3, as DNA: TGTGCCAGCAGTTTAGGCGGCCCTGCCCCAAAAAAACTGTTTTTT. This encodes CASSLGGPAPKKLFF.

J is TRBJ2-1 and V is TRBV6-2 or TRBV6-3; 9 bases are shared with TRBD2. The germline V gene has CDR1 MNHEY and CDR2 SVGEGT. This CDR3 has 15 residues. Trimming cost V 7 bases and J 6 bases; bases outside gene matches: 10. The CDR3 DNA follows: TGTGCCAGCATCCGCGGGGCTAGCGGGGTCAATGAGCAGTTCTTC. Translation: CASIRGASGVNEQFF.

This clonotype turned up a few times. The chain recombines TRBV5-4 with TRBJ2-1; 8 nucleotides agree with TRBD2. This CDR3 has 15 residues. J was trimmed by 8 bases and V by 4 bases; bases with no gene match: 11. Per germline, CDR1 SGHNT and CDR2 YYREEE (reference sequence). The CDR3 loop is CASSRGGRLNHEQFF. CDR3 bases: TGTGCCAGCAGCCGGGGGGGGCGTCTAAACCATGAGCAGTTCTTC.

The chain employs TRBV6-2 or TRBV6-3 and TRBJ2-1; TRBD2 aligns across 7 bases. The trim removed 7 bases at V and 7 bases at J, leaving 7 bases unmatched. The length of the CDR3 is 13 residues. In germline, CDR1 is MNHEY, CDR2 SVGEGT. Here the CDR3 reads CASKVGGGNEQFF. CDR3 DNA sequence: TGTGCCAGCAAGGTGGGGGGAGGGAATGAGCAGTTCTTC.

The chain couples TRBV7-8 to TRBJ2-7, with D possibly matching TRBD1 (6 bases). CDR3 length: 15 residues. The germline CDR1 and CDR2 sequences are SGHVS and FQNEAQ. With 1 base removed from V and 2 bases from J, the gap between germline ends came to 12 bases. DNA of the CDR3: TGTGCCAGCAGCTTAGTTCTGGGGGCGGCCTACGAGCAGTACTTC. Its translation is CASSLVLGAAYEQYF.

The chain combines TRBV7-2 with TRBJ1-2; D is perhaps TRBD1 (5 bases). Per germline, CDR1 SGHTA and CDR2 FQGNSA. CDR3 size: 17 residues. V gave up 5 bases and J gave up 6 bases, with 25 bases separating them. CDR3 in amino acids: CASSLGVWGNSGHGYTF. The CDR3 DNA reads as TGTGCCAGCAGCCTAGGGGTTTGGGGGAACTCCGGCCATGGCTACACCTTC.

As regards this clonotype: At one end the junction does not follow the germline gene, possibly because of a read error. The genes are TRBV4-3 and TRBJ2-1; 7 bases are a match to TRBD2. In germline, CDR1 is LGHNA, CDR2 YSLEER. This CDR3 has 13 residues. In nucleotides, the CDR3 is TGCGCCGGCAGCCCCTCGGGGGGAAATGAGCAGTTCTTC. Translation gives CAGSPSGGNEQFF.

This clonotype was seen a handful of times. The chain links TRBV20-1 to TRBJ2-4; 9 bases fit TRBD1. Germline V gives CDR1 DFQATT, CDR2 SNEGSKA (reference sequence). The V and J ends lost 5 bases and 7 bases, in that order; junction bases with no gene match: 15. There are 16 residues in the CDR3. The CDR3: CSAEGQGTFLGNIQYF. The CDR3 DNA follows: TGCAGTGCTGAAGGACAGGGGACCTTTTTGGGGAACATTCAGTACTTC.

This clonotype was seen a single time. V usage is TRBV5-5 and J usage is TRBJ1-2; D gene uncertain. Trimming left V 0 bases short and J 7 bases short, with 19 bases between. The CDR3 is 16 residues long. CDR1 and CDR2 (germline): SGHKS, YYEKEE (reference sequence). The DNA of the CDR3 is TGTGCCAGCAGCTTGGCCCCGGACTGGGGTGTAGGTGGCTACACCTTC. Its translation: CASSLAPDWGVGGYTF.

This sequence joins TRBV7-2 and TRBJ1-4; the match to TRBD1 covers 11 bases. With V trimmed by 2 bases and J by 5 bases, 7 bases remained unmatched. Germline lookup yields CDR1 SGHTA and CDR2 FQGNSA. The CDR3 sequence is 17 residues long. In DNA form, the CDR3 reads TGTGCCAGCAGCTTACGAGGGACAGGGGGGACAAATGAAAAACTGTTTTTT. Translating gives CASSLRGTGGTNEKLFF.

The rearrangement links TRBV28 to TRBJ2-4; a weak D match, TRBD2 (6 bases). The DNA end lines up better with TRBJ2-7; the J call may be wrong. Germline lookup yields CDR1 MDHEN and CDR2 SYDVKM. The CDR3 runs to 14 residues. The CDR3 loop is CASNPRDFSYEQYF. In DNA, the CDR3 is TGTGCCAGCAATCCACGGGACTTTTCCTACGAGCAGTACTTC.

CDR3 sequence (DNA): TGTGCCAGCATCGGTAGCGGGGGGCTGTCCTACAATGAGCAGTTCTTC. Residues: CASIGSGGLSYNEQFF. The chain employs TRBV2 and TRBJ2-1, with TRBD2 matching 10 bases. Germline trimming cut 7 bases from V and 1 base from J; bases unmatched to any gene: 7. In germline, CDR1 is SNHLY, CDR2 FYNNEI. CDR3 length: 16 residues.

The CDR3 DNA reads TGTGCCAGCAGTTTCTCACCGGGACAGCTAATCTACAATGAGCAGTTCTTC. Protein sequence: CASSFSPGQLIYNEQFF. This sequence joins TRBV28 and TRBJ2-1, with 7 bases that match TRBD1. This CDR3 is built from 17 residues. Germline V CDR1 and CDR2: MDHEN, SYDVKM. V trimming: 3 bases; J trimming: 3 bases; junction bases outside the gene matches: 11.

This chain links TRBV20-1 with TRBJ2-7; 8 bases map to TRBD2. The CDR3 runs 15 residues. V shed 0 bases, J shed 7 bases, and the junction held 11 bases outside the gene matches. The germline V gene has CDR1 DFQATT and CDR2 SNEGSKA (reference sequence). Here the CDR3 DNA reads TGCAGTGCTAGAGATGAGGACGGGAGGGAGGGTGAGCAGTACTTC. It yields the protein CSARDEDGREGEQYF.

The rearrangement uses TRBV6-6 and TRBJ1-5; D not certain. Trimming left V 8 bases short and J 2 bases short, with 7 bases between. CDR3 size: 12 residues. Germline V gene lookup returns CDR1 MNHNY and CDR2 SVGAGI (reference sequence). CDR3 nucleotide sequence: TGTGCCAGCCTGGCGGGCAATCAGCCCCAGCATTTT. Protein: CASLAGNQPQHF.